This T cell receptor beta chain was documented in a study of immune evolution from preneoplasia to lung adenocarcinoma. Regarding the study as a whole: Top clone share appeared to fall from AAH through AIS, MIA, adenocarcinoma. Compared with EGFR-mutant or double wild-type lesions, KRAS-mutant nodules were more clonal.

Measured with immunoSEQ multiplex PCR; TCRdb has only the in-frame clones, and not every one. The table has around 21,000 clones, approximately 71% seen once. Germline CDR1 reads SGHNT; CDR2 reads YENEEA. Germline trimming cut 5 bases from V and 3 bases from J; bases unmatched to any gene: 7. There are 14 residues in the CDR3. Patients had resection in Japan or China between about 2014 and 2018. This clone turned up a few times. The antigen remains undetermined. The sequencing sample was made of FFPE invasive lung adenocarcinoma tissue. The origin of this receptor is a person between 60 and 70 years old with lung adenocarcinoma. This chain joins TRBV11-3 and TRBJ2-7, with 7 bases matching TRBD2. CDR3 sequence: CASSRGVWDYEQYF. The CDR3 coding sequence is TGTGCCAGCAGCCGGGGGGTCTGGGACTACGAGCAGTACTTC.